A selection of T cell receptor beta chains follows, all from one sample in a study of OX40 agonist ivuxolimab in advanced cancers. The repertoire was sequenced with immunoSEQ multiplex PCR; TCRdb's copy has only in-frame clones and lacks some. In the table there are around 81,000 clones, 88% of which are singletons. Sequencing used CD4+ or CD8+ T cells sorted from blood, obtained in a trial of the OX40 agonist ivuxolimab. Receptors originate from an adult with an advanced solid tumor such as melanoma, head and neck, liver or kidney cancer. The CDR3 runs from the conserved cysteine through the conserved F or W. Fields, in order: V gene, J gene, CDR3 protein.

V: TRBV11-2; J: TRBJ1-1; CDR3: CASSLGRTEAFF
V: TRBV27; J: TRBJ2-7; CDR3: CASRTTFGTEQYF
V: TRBV29-1; J: TRBJ2-3; CDR3: CSVGESGTQYF
V: TRBV6-1; J: TRBJ2-7; CDR3: CASSLSGNLYEQYF
V: TRBV4-2; J: TRBJ2-3; CDR3: CASSPPGAGSTTDTQYF
V: TRBV7-2; J: TRBJ2-1; CDR3: CASSLAVGIPYNEQFF
V: TRBV6-5; J: TRBJ2-7; CDR3: CASRGASGRDYEQYF
V: TRBV7-2; J: TRBJ2-3; CDR3: CASSLVGAGVTDTQYF
V: TRBV6-1; J: TRBJ1-6; CDR3: CASSEWGRGRNSPLHF
V: TRBV6-6; J: TRBJ2-6; CDR3: CASGGPGANVLTF
V: TRBV4-2; J: TRBJ2-7; CDR3: CASSRGGGSYEQYF
V: TRBV11-3; J: TRBJ1-5; CDR3: CASSPPQGSNQPQHF
V: TRBV5-1; J: TRBJ2-7; CDR3: CASSLGQGLGEQYF
V: TRBV28; J: TRBJ2-1; CDR3: CASSLPTSGYNEQFF
V: TRBV5-5; J: TRBJ1-1; CDR3: CASSAGPRGTGFAEAFF
V: TRBV7-3; J: TRBJ1-1; CDR3: CASSLNRDRTEAFF
V: TRBV4-3; J: TRBJ2-3; CDR3: CASSLGVLTDTQYF
V: TRBV15; J: TRBJ2-3; CDR3: CATSRDDGGGTTDTQYF
V: TRBV6-1; J: TRBJ2-3; CDR3: CASSEGGLDTDTQYF
V: TRBV30; J: TRBJ2-3; CDR3: CAWESSGASTDTQYF
V: TRBV19; J: TRBJ2-7; CDR3: CASSSRLGLSYEQYF
V: TRBV7-3; J: TRBJ1-5; CDR3: CASSLGRGSNQPQHF
V: TRBV4-3; J: TRBJ2-1; CDR3: CASSQGSGRNTEQFF
V: TRBV5-1; J: TRBJ2-7; CDR3: CASSLRSDLYEQYF
V: TRBV28; J: TRBJ2-1; CDR3: CASSLSPRNNEQFF
V: TRBV11-1; J: TRBJ2-7; CDR3: CASSWLRTSGQEQYF
V: TRBV19; J: TRBJ2-5; CDR3: CASSVNRDRGETQYF
V: TRBV2; J: TRBJ1-5; CDR3: CASNGQGNQPQHF
V: TRBV9; J: TRBJ2-1; CDR3: CASSVATSGRGGNEQFF
V: TRBV19; J: TRBJ2-7; CDR3: CASSPNRGRGYEQYF
V: TRBV9; J: TRBJ2-6; CDR3: CASSVGRIRGSGANVLTF
V: TRBV18; J: TRBJ1-2; CDR3: CASSPTRTDRANYGYTF
V: TRBV9; J: TRBJ2-1; CDR3: CASSVVAASYNEQFF
V: TRBV5-4; J: TRBJ2-1; CDR3: CASSLKAGTSIFNEQFF
V: TRBV25-1; J: TRBJ1-2; CDR3: CASSGGLNYGYTF
V: TRBV28; J: TRBJ2-4; CDR3: CASSTRGVTKNIQYF
V: TRBV30; J: TRBJ2-3; CDR3: CAWSERADTQYF
V: TRBV18; J: TRBJ2-1; CDR3: CASSTTTGGSYNEQFF
V: TRBV7-2; J: TRBJ2-3; CDR3: CASSMSRRGSTDTQYF
V: TRBV18; J: TRBJ2-1; CDR3: CASSPLAAPRTNSYNEQFF
V: TRBV5-1; J: TRBJ1-4; CDR3: CASSFGGVNEKLFF
V: TRBV19; J: TRBJ2-7; CDR3: CASSLRLAVSYEQYF
V: TRBV5-5; J: TRBJ1-4; CDR3: CASSLTATNEKLFF
V: TRBV4-3; J: TRBJ2-7; CDR3: CASSQDQNRVSEQYF
V: TRBV15; J: TRBJ2-5; CDR3: CATSRGRGAEETQYF
V: TRBV14; J: TRBJ2-3; CDR3: CASSQDRFGTGTDTQYF